These T cell receptor beta chains were read from a single sample in a study of CD4 T cells in relation to SARS-CoV-2 and coronaviruses. These TCRs' antigens remain unknown. The data were produced by immunoSEQ multiplex PCR, yet TCRdb's version contains in-frame clones alone and is incomplete. Here the sample spans more than 15,000 clones, roughly 81% being singletons. Sequencing was performed on CD4+ T cells from PBMCs, cultured in vitro. The receptors derive from a human donor in good health. CDR3s include the opening cysteine and the closing phenylalanine or tryptophan. Fields, in order: V gene, clone size, J gene, D gene, CDR3 protein, CDR3 DNA. The D gene is left open where the match is weak. Clone size, where shown, is once, few, many, or a class for clones that have expanded.

v_gene: TRBV12-3/TRBV12-4
abundance: -
j_gene: TRBJ2-2
d_gene: -
CDR3aa: CASIFGPGELFF
CDR3nt: TGTGCCAGCATCTTCGGACCCGGGGAGCTGTTTTTT

v_gene: TRBV14
abundance: -
j_gene: TRBJ1-1
d_gene: -
CDR3aa: CASSQLGEAFF
CDR3nt: TGTGCCAGCAGCCAATTGGGTGAAGCTTTCTTT

v_gene: TRBV7-2
abundance: few
j_gene: TRBJ1-1
d_gene: TRBD1
CDR3aa: CASSLHTTGVDTEAFF
CDR3nt: TGTGCCAGCAGCTTACACACGACAGGGGTCGACACTGAAGCTTTCTTT

v_gene: TRBV3-1/TRBV3-2
abundance: -
j_gene: TRBJ2-7
d_gene: -
CDR3aa: CASSQDAVGGGEQYF
CDR3nt: TGTGCCAGCAGCCAAGATGCGGTGGGAGGGGGAGAGCAGTACTTC

v_gene: TRBV7-2
abundance: -
j_gene: TRBJ2-4
d_gene: -
CDR3aa: CASSLAGTSNIQYF
CDR3nt: TGTGCCAGCAGCCTAGCCGGGACCTCAAACATTCAGTACTTC

v_gene: TRBV11-2
abundance: -
j_gene: TRBJ2-5
d_gene: TRBD2
CDR3aa: CASSLGAGGNQETQYF
CDR3nt: TGTGCCAGCAGCTTAGGTGCGGGGGGGAACCAAGAGACCCAGTACTTC

v_gene: TRBV7-2
abundance: -
j_gene: TRBJ2-5
d_gene: TRBD2
CDR3aa: CASSLARSIWAGGDEETQYF
CDR3nt: TGTGCCAGCAGCTTAGCTCGGAGTATCTGGGCGGGGGGAGATGAAGAGACCCAGTACTTC

v_gene: TRBV5-1
abundance: -
j_gene: TRBJ2-1
d_gene: TRBD1
CDR3aa: CASSLIDRVYNEQFF
CDR3nt: TGCGCCAGCAGCTTGATCGACAGGGTCTACAATGAGCAGTTCTTC

v_gene: TRBV30
abundance: -
j_gene: TRBJ1-2
d_gene: -
CDR3aa: CAWRKNREGYTF
CDR3nt: TGTGCCTGGAGAAAAAACAGGGAAGGCTACACCTTC

v_gene: TRBV12-5
abundance: -
j_gene: TRBJ1-3
d_gene: -
CDR3aa: CASGRDLGGNTIYF
CDR3nt: TGTGCTAGTGGAAGGGACCTGGGTGGAAACACCATATATTTT

v_gene: TRBV27
abundance: -
j_gene: TRBJ2-1
d_gene: TRBD2
CDR3aa: CASSPRTGRLAGGGSSYNEQFF
CDR3nt: TGTGCCAGCAGTCCCCGGACAGGAAGACTAGCGGGAGGGGGAAGCTCCTACAATGAGCAGTTCTTC

v_gene: TRBV19
abundance: -
j_gene: TRBJ1-4
d_gene: -
CDR3aa: CASSTIATTNEKLFF
CDR3nt: TGTGCCAGTAGTACGATAGCAACAACTAATGAAAAACTGTTTTTT

v_gene: TRBV28
abundance: -
j_gene: TRBJ2-3
d_gene: -
CDR3aa: CASTNWGSGTDTQYF
CDR3nt: TGTGCCAGCACCAACTGGGGGTCCGGCACAGATACGCAGTATTTT

v_gene: TRBV5-4
abundance: -
j_gene: TRBJ2-2
d_gene: -
CDR3aa: CASSAGSTGELFF
CDR3nt: TGTGCCAGCAGCGCAGGGAGCACCGGGGAGCTGTTTTTT

v_gene: TRBV29-1
abundance: -
j_gene: TRBJ2-5
d_gene: -
CDR3aa: CSVPRPGETQYF
CDR3nt: TGCAGCGTGCCCCGGCCGGGGGAGACCCAGTACTTC

v_gene: TRBV29-1
abundance: -
j_gene: TRBJ2-2
d_gene: TRBD2
CDR3aa: CSVHLAGGNTGELFF
CDR3nt: TGCAGCGTTCATCTAGCGGGAGGGAACACCGGGGAGCTGTTTTTT

v_gene: TRBV5-6
abundance: -
j_gene: TRBJ2-3
d_gene: -
CDR3aa: CASSFLADYGTDTQYF
CDR3nt: TGTGCCAGCAGCTTCCTCGCCGACTATGGCACAGATACGCAGTATTTT

v_gene: TRBV6-2/TRBV6-3
abundance: few
j_gene: TRBJ1-1
d_gene: -
CDR3aa: CASSRLSTEAFF
CDR3nt: TGTGCCAGCAGCCGCTTGAGCACTGAAGCTTTCTTT

v_gene: TRBV5-8
abundance: once
j_gene: TRBJ1-3
d_gene: TRBD1
CDR3aa: CASSPRGTPLGNTIYF
CDR3nt: TGTGCCAGCAGCCCCAGGGGGACCCCGCTGGGAAACACCATATATTTT

v_gene: TRBV7-2
abundance: -
j_gene: TRBJ2-1
d_gene: TRBD2
CDR3aa: CASRGLAGGLNNEQFF
CDR3nt: TGTGCCAGCAGAGGACTAGCGGGGGGGTTAAACAATGAGCAGTTCTTC

v_gene: TRBV5-6
abundance: -
j_gene: TRBJ2-2
d_gene: -
CDR3aa: CASSDRPPANTGELFF
CDR3nt: TGTGCCAGCAGCGACAGACCCCCCGCGAACACCGGGGAGCTGTTTTTT

v_gene: TRBV10-2
abundance: few
j_gene: TRBJ2-1
d_gene: -
CDR3aa: CASSPNDEQFF
CDR3nt: TGCGCCAGCAGTCCAAATGATGAGCAGTTCTTC

v_gene: TRBV9
abundance: -
j_gene: TRBJ2-3
d_gene: TRBD2
CDR3aa: CASSVGLAGTDTQYF
CDR3nt: TGTGCCAGCAGCGTAGGTCTAGCGGGCACAGATACGCAGTATTTT

v_gene: TRBV19
abundance: -
j_gene: TRBJ1-5
d_gene: -
CDR3aa: CASSIMGTVQPQHF
CDR3nt: TGTGCCAGTAGTATAATGGGGACGGTTCAGCCCCAGCATTTT

v_gene: TRBV3-1/TRBV3-2
abundance: -
j_gene: TRBJ2-2
d_gene: TRBD1
CDR3aa: CASSQASGGGTGELFF
CDR3nt: TGTGCCAGCAGCCAAGCTTCAGGGGGCGGCACCGGGGAGCTGTTTTTT

v_gene: TRBV25-1
abundance: -
j_gene: TRBJ1-6
d_gene: -
CDR3aa: CASSESRGGDNSPLHF
CDR3nt: TGTGCCAGCAGTGAATCGAGAGGGGGGGATAATTCACCCCTCCACTTT

v_gene: TRBV25-1
abundance: -
j_gene: TRBJ2-1
d_gene: TRBD2
CDR3aa: CASSELVTSGSLNEQFF
CDR3nt: TGTGCCAGCAGTGAATTGGTGACTAGCGGGAGTTTGAATGAGCAGTTCTTC